Listed below are T cell receptor beta chains from one sample, sequenced in a study of T-cell reconstitution after alpha-beta-depleted transplantation in children. TCRdb independently ran MiXCR on the PCR reads; one entry per CDR3 protein. The table lists approximately 400,000 distinct CDR3 sequences, approximately 10% of them singletons, with 4.5% to 7% in the top ten. The sequencing used PBMCs from the stem cell graft donor, collected from the stem cell graft. The source is a human donor who donated a stem cell graft to a child with acute myeloid leukemia. Each CDR3 is given with its conserved first and last residue. A D gene is named only where the DNA matches it firmly. A row's size may be missing; if present it is once, few, many or a size class.

V gene,CDR3 length,J gene,clone size,D gene,CDR3 DNA,CDR3 protein
TRBV12-3/TRBV12-4,12,TRBJ1-5,many,-,TGTGCCAGCAGTTCCAACAATCAGCCCCAGCATTTT,CASSSNNQPQHF
TRBV5-1,16,TRBJ2-5,few,-,TGCGCCAGCAGCTTGGCCGCCCCGCTGGTGAGGGAGACCCAGTACTTC,CASSLAAPLVRETQYF
TRBV11-1,18,TRBJ2-5,many,-,TGTGCCAGCAGCTTACAAGGGCCGACGAGACGGGACCAAGAGACCCAGTACTTC,CASSLQGPTRRDQETQYF
TRBV11-2,15,TRBJ1-1,-,TRBD1,TGTGCCAGCAGAACCATACAGGGGGCGGTCACTGAAGCTTTCTTT,CASRTIQGAVTEAFF
TRBV6-5,16,TRBJ1-1,-,-,TGTGCCAGCAGTTACCGCTTCCGACAGCAACCTCATGAAGCTTTCTTT,CASSYRFRQQPHEAFF
TRBV5-1,15,TRBJ1-2,many,TRBD1,TGCGCCAGCAGCTTGGCCGTAACAGGGGTCTTTGGCTACACCTTC,CASSLAVTGVFGYTF
TRBV29-1,13,TRBJ2-3,few,-,TGCAGCGTTGTGAGGCAGCTCACAGATACGCAGTATTTT,CSVVRQLTDTQYF
TRBV10-3,11,TRBJ1-1,many,-,TGTGCCATCAGACTCAACACTGAAGCTTTCTTT,CAIRLNTEAFF
TRBV7-8,14,TRBJ2-5,few,-,TGTGCCAGCAGCTTAAGCGGGCTCCAAGAGACCCAGTACTTC,CASSLSGLQETQYF
TRBV20-1,12,TRBJ1-6,few,-,TGCAGTGCTAGGGGGGAAGTATCACCCCTCCACTTT,CSARGEVSPLHF
TRBV2,16,TRBJ1-1,few,-,TGTGCCAGCAACCCCCAGGGGCGGTCGATTGGAACTGAAGCTTTCTTT,CASNPQGRSIGTEAFF
TRBV12-3/TRBV12-4,13,TRBJ2-3,few,-,TGTGCCAGCAGTCGGATCGGCACAGATACGCAGTATTTT,CASSRIGTDTQYF
TRBV20-1,13,TRBJ2-7,-,TRBD1,TGCAGTGCTAGCCGGGACAGAATCTACGAGCAGTACTTC,CSASRDRIYEQYF
TRBV14,12,TRBJ2-3,-,-,TGTGCCAGCAGCCACCTATACTATACGCAGTATTTT,CASSHLYYTQYF
TRBV29-1,14,TRBJ1-1,-,TRBD1,TGCAGCGTTGAGGACCCGATCACACAGGGGAGAGCTTTCTTT,CSVEDPITQGRAFF
TRBV6-1,15,TRBJ1-4,-,-,TGTGCCAGCAGTGAAGCGCTGGCAGCTAATGAAAAACTGTTTTTT,CASSEALAANEKLFF
TRBV13,15,TRBJ2-1,-,TRBD2,TGTGCCAGCGGCGGGAGCGTGAGTTCCTACGATGAGCAGTTCTTC,CASGGSVSSYDEQFF